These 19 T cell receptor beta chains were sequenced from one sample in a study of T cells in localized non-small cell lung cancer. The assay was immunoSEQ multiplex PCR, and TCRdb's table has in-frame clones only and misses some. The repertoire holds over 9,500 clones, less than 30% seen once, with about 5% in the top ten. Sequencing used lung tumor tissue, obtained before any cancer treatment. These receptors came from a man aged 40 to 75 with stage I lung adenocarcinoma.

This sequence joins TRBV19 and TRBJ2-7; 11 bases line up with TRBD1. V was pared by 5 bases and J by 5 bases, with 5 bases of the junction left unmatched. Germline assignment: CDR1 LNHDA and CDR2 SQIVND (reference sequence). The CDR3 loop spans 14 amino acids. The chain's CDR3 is CASSRDRGFDEQYF. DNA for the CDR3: TGTGCCAGTAGTCGGGACAGGGGGTTCGACGAGCAGTACTTC.

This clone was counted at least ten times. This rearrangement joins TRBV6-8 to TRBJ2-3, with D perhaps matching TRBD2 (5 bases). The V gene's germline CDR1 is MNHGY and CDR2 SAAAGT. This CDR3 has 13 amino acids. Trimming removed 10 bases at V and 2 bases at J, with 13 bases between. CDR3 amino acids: CAISGDLTDTQYF. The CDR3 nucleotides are TGTGCCATCAGCGGAGATCTCACAGATACGCAGTATTTT.

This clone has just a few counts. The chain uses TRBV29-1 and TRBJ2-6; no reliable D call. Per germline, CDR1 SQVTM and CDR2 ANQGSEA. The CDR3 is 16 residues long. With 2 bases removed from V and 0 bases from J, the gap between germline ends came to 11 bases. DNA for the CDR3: TGCAGCGTTGAACCCCTACGGAACTCTGGGGCCAACGTCCTGACTTTC. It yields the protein CSVEPLRNSGANVLTF.

CDR3 residues: CASSEVGEKLFF. The covered CDR3 bases are TGTGCCAGCAGTGAAGTGGGCGAAAAACTGTTT. The chain recombines TRBV6-1 with TRBJ1-4; D is ambiguous. The CDR3 is cut off 1 residue early in the read; its end comes from the germline J gene. The CDR3 has 12 amino acids. Germline V gene data show CDR1 as MNHNS and CDR2 as SASEGT. V was trimmed by 1 base and J by 8 bases, leaving 5 bases between them.

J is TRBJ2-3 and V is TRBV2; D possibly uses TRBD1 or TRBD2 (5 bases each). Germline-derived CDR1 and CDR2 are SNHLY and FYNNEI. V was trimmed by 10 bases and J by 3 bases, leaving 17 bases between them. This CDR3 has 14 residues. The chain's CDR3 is CATHPTEGTDTQYF. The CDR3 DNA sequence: TGTGCCACCCACCCTACCGAGGGGACAGATACGCAGTATTTT. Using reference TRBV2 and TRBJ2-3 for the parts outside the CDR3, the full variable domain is EPEVTQTPSHQVTQMGQEVILRCVPISNHLYFYWYRQILGQKVEFLVSFYNNEISEKSEIFDDQFSVERPDGSNFTLKIRSTKLEDSAMYFCATHPTEGTDTQYFGPGTRLTVL.

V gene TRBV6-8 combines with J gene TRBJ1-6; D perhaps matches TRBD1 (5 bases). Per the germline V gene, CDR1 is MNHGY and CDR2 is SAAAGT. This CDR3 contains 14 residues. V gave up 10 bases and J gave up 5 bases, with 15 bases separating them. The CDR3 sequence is CAIRVGTDNSPLHF. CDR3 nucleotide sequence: TGTGCCATCAGGGTGGGGACGGATAATTCACCCCTCCACTTT.

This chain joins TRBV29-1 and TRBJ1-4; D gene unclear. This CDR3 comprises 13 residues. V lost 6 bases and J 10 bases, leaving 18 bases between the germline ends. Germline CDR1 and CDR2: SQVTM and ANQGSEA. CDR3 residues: CSVDFAGDGKLFF. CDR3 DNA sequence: TGCAGCGTCGATTTTGCCGGAGACGGAAAACTGTTTTTT.

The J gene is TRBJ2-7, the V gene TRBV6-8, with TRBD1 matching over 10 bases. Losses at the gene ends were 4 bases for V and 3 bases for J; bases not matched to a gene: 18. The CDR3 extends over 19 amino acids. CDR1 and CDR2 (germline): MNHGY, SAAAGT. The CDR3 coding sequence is TGTGCCAGCAGTTTCGCCCATTCGGGACAGGGGAGAAGGGACTACGAGCAGTACTTC. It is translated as CASSFAHSGQGRRDYEQYF.

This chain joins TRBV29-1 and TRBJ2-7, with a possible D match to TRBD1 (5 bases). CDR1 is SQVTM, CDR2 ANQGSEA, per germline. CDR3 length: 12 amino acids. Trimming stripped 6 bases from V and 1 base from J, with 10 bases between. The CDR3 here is CSVRTLSYEQYF. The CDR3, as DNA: TGCAGCGTCCGGACACTTTCCTACGAGCAGTACTTC.

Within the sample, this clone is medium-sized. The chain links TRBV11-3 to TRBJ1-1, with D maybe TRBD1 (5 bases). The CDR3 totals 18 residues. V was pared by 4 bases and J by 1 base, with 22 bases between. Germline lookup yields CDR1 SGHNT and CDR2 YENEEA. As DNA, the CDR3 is TGTGCCAGCAGCTCGATCCCCCCTCGGCAGGGTGGGAACACTGAAGCTTTCTTT. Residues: CASSSIPPRQGGNTEAFF.

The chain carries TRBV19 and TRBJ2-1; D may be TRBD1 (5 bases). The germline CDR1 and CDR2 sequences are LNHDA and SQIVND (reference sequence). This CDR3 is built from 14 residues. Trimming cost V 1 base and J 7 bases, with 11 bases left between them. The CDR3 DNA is TGTGCCAGTAGTATAGTGTCAGGGTCGAATGAGCAGTTCTTC. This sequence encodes CASSIVSGSNEQFF.

The DNA for the CDR3 is TGTGCCAGCAGCTTTGACAGGGGGCTAGCCAAAAACATTCAGTACTTC. As protein: CASSFDRGLAKNIQYF. V and J are TRBV11-3 and TRBJ2-4, with 10 bases aligning to TRBD1. The V and J ends lost 3 bases and 0 bases, in that order; junction bases with no gene match: 2. The CDR3 extends over 16 amino acids. Germline V CDR1 and CDR2: SGHNT, YENEEA.

The CDR3 here is CAIRGGSANTGELFF. CDR3 in DNA: TGTGCCATCAGAGGGGGGAGCGCGAACACCGGGGAGCTGTTTTTT. The chain has TRBV6-8 and TRBJ2-2; either TRBD1 or TRBD2 may supply D (6 bases each). V was cut by 10 bases and J by 0 bases, with 15 bases left in between. Germline CDR1 reads MNHGY; CDR2 reads SAAAGT. The CDR3 is 15 amino acids.

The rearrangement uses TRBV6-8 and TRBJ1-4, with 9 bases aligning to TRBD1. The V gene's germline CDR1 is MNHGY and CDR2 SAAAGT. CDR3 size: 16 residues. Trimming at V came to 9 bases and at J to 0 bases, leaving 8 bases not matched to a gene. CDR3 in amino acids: CASGGTGSATNEKLFF. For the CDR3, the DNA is TGTGCCAGTGGCGGGACAGGGAGTGCAACTAATGAAAAACTGTTTTTT.

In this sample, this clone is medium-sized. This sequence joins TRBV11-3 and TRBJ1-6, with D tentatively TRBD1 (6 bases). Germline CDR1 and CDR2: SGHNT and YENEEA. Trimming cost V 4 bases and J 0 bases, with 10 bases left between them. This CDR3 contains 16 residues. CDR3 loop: CASSSGQSSYNSPLHF. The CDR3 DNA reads TGTGCCAGCAGCTCCGGACAGAGCTCCTATAATTCACCCCTCCACTTT.

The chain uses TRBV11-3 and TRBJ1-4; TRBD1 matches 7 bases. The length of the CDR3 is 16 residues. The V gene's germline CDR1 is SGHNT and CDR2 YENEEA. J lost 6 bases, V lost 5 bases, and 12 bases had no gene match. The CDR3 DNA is TGTGCCAGCAGCCAACCTTACAGGGGCGAAGATGAAAAACTGTTTTTT. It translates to CASSQPYRGEDEKLFF.

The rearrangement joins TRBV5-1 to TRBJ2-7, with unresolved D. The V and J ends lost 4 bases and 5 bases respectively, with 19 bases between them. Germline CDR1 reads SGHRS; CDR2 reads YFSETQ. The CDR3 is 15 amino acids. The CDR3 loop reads CASSPRSRNSHEQYF. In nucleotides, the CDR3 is TGCGCCAGCAGCCCCCGGTCACGTAATTCTCACGAGCAGTACTTC. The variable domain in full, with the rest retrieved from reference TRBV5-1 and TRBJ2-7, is KAGVTQTPRYLIKTRGQQVTLSCSPISGHRSVSWYQQTPGQGLQFLFEYFSETQRNKGNFPGRFSGRQFSNSRSEMNVSTLELGDSALYLCASSPRSRNSHEQYFGPGTRLTVT.

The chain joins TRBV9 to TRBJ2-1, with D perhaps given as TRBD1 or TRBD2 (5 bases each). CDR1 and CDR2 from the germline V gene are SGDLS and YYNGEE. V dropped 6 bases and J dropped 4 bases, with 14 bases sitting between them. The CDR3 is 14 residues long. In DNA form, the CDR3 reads TGTGCCAGCACCGGGACGCTGAATTACAATGAGCAGTTCTTC. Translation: CASTGTLNYNEQFF.

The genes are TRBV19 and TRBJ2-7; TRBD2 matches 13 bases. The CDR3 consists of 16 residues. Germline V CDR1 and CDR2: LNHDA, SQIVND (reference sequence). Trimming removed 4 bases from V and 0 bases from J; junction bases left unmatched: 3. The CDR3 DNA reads TGTGCCAGTAGTAGGGGACTAGCGGGGAACTCCTACGAGCAGTACTTC. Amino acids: CASSRGLAGNSYEQYF.